Following are 28 T cell receptor beta chains from one sample sequenced in a study of cytomegalovirus exposure and HLA in healthy donors. In the PCR, 60 Vbeta and 13 Jbeta primers were used. Sequencing used immunoSEQ multiplex PCR; TCRdb keeps in-frame clones, though not all of them. The sample has 70,000 to 95,000 clones, about 84% seen once; the top ten hold approximately 2%. Input material: PBMCs. Receptors were obtained from a man in his late teens or twenties in good health and CMV-seronegative.

The J gene is TRBJ1-5, the V gene TRBV29-1; D may be TRBD1 (5 bases). The CDR3 runs to 13 residues. Germline V lookup: CDR1 SQVTM, CDR2 ANQGSEA. V lost 4 bases and J lost 7, with 14 bases in between. The DNA for the CDR3 is TGCAGCGTTGTAGGTGGGGCCGACCAGCCCCAGCATTTT. Encoded protein: CSVVGGADQPQHF.

CDR3 loop: CASSLTTRGYGYTF. CDR3 nucleotide sequence: TGTGCCAGCAGTCTCACTACCAGGGGCTATGGCTACACCTTC. V gene TRBV27 combines with J gene TRBJ1-2; a weak D match, TRBD1 (6 bases). Trimming took 5 bases from V and 4 from J, leaving 14 bases between them. The germline V gene has CDR1 MNHEY and CDR2 SMNVEV (reference sequence). The CDR3 totals 14 residues.

The genes are TRBV5-1 and TRBJ2-1, with 8 bases fitting TRBD2. Germline V lookup: CDR1 SGHRS, CDR2 YFSETQ. The CDR3 has 15 amino acids. J was trimmed by 8 bases and V by 0 bases; bases with no gene match: 7. This CDR3 reads CASSLVAGGSDEQFF. CDR3 in DNA: TGCGCCAGCAGCTTGGTTGCGGGGGGTAGTGATGAGCAGTTCTTC. Together with reference TRBV5-1 and TRBJ2-1, the CDR3 gives the full variable domain: KAGVTQTPRYLIKTRGQQVTLSCSPISGHRSVSWYQQTPGQGLQFLFEYFSETQRNKGNFPGRFSGRQFSNSRSEMNVSTLELGDSALYLCASSLVAGGSDEQFFGPGTRLTVL.

The rearrangement joins TRBV28 to TRBJ1-5; 8 bases are shared with TRBD1. Germline trimming cut 2 bases from V and 0 bases from J; bases unmatched to any gene: 6. The germline CDR1 and CDR2 sequences are MDHEN and SYDVKM. The CDR3 totals 17 residues. Here the CDR3 reads CASSLKTGAISNQPQHF. The CDR3 region has the DNA TGTGCCAGCAGTTTAAAGACAGGGGCGATTAGCAATCAGCCCCAGCATTTT.

The gene calls are TRBV25-1 and TRBJ1-1; no clear D gene. The CDR3 is made up of 13 amino acids. The ends were cut back, 5 bases at V and 1 base at J, with 8 bases in the middle. Germline V gene lookup returns CDR1 MGHDK and CDR2 SYGVNS. The DNA for the CDR3 is TGTGCCAGCAGTTTTGGCCAGAACACTGAAGCTTTCTTT. Its protein product is CASSFGQNTEAFF.

The chain couples TRBV28 to TRBJ2-2; D remains ambiguous. The CDR3 covers 13 residues. Germline V gene sequence: CDR1 MDHEN, CDR2 SYDVKM. V dropped 1 base and J dropped 5 bases, with 5 bases sitting between them. The DNA of the CDR3 is TGTGCCAGCAGTTTATTCCAGACCGGGGAGCTGTTTTTT. Its protein product is CASSLFQTGELFF.

The V call is TRBV27, the J call TRBJ2-3, with 7 nucleotides matching TRBD2. Germline CDR1 is MNHEY and CDR2 is SMNVEV (reference sequence). Trimming at V came to 6 bases and at J to 4 bases, leaving 19 bases not matched to a gene. CDR3 length: 18 amino acids. CDR3: CASSEPTRTSRWPDTQYF. The DNA for the CDR3 is TGTGCCAGCAGCGAACCTACGAGGACTAGTCGATGGCCAGATACGCAGTATTTT.

This clone showed up just once. The chain employs TRBV30 and TRBJ2-3; D is possibly TRBD1 (7 bases). V gave up 7 bases and J gave up 4 bases, with 21 bases separating them. The germline V gene encodes CDR1 GTSNPN and CDR2 SVGIG (reference sequence). This CDR3 region has 15 residues. Written as DNA, the CDR3 is TGTGCCTCGCATCCACTGGAGGGGGCGTCAGATACGCAGTATTTT. Translating it yields CASHPLEGASDTQYF.

V usage is TRBV6-6 and J usage is TRBJ2-1, with 11 bases aligning to TRBD2. Trimming cost V 6 bases and J 3 bases; bases outside gene matches: 4. Germline V CDR1 and CDR2: MNHNY, SVGAGI (reference sequence). CDR3 length: 15 amino acids. The CDR3 here is CASSAGLADYNEQFF. As DNA, the CDR3 is TGTGCCAGCAGCGCGGGACTAGCGGACTACAATGAGCAGTTCTTC.

The sample holds one count of this clone. V is TRBV2 and J is TRBJ2-6; 9 bases map to TRBD1. V lost 7 bases, J lost 2 bases, and 9 bases stayed unmatched. The CDR3 length is 17 residues. The germline V gene encodes CDR1 SNHLY and CDR2 FYNNEI. In nucleotides, the CDR3 is TGTGCCAGCACCAGGGACAGGGCTACCCCTGGGGCCAACGTCCTGACTTTC. Its translation: CASTRDRATPGANVLTF.

The genes are TRBV6-1 and TRBJ2-7, with D perhaps TRBD2 (5 bases). Germline values: CDR1 MNHNS, CDR2 SASEGT. There are 13 residues in the CDR3. Trimming removed 11 bases at V and 0 bases at J, with 14 bases between. This CDR3 reads CAVEAASSYEQYF. CDR3 DNA: TGTGCCGTAGAAGCGGCAAGCTCCTACGAGCAGTACTTC.

The chain is built from TRBV19 and TRBJ2-7; TRBD1 is a possible D gene (6 bases). Looked up from germline, CDR1 is LNHDA and CDR2 is SQIVND (reference sequence). The V gene lost 1 base and the J gene lost 3 bases, with 13 bases spanning the gap. This CDR3 contains 15 residues. CDR3 coding DNA: TGTGCCAGTAGTATAGGTTTGGACAGACGCTACGAGCAGTACTTC. This codes for CASSIGLDRRYEQYF.

V usage is TRBV11-2 and J usage is TRBJ2-7, with TRBD1 matching 8 bases. With V trimmed by 6 bases and J by 2 bases, 6 bases remained unmatched. CDR1 is SGHAT, CDR2 FQNNGV, per germline. The CDR3 totals 14 residues. The CDR3 loop reads CASSTRDRPYEQYF. The CDR3 bases are TGTGCCAGCAGTACCCGGGACAGGCCCTACGAGCAGTACTTC.

The rearrangement uses TRBV27 and TRBJ1-3, with D maybe TRBD1 (5 bases). V shed 5 bases and J shed 1 base, with 12 bases lying between them. Germline V gene data show CDR1 as MNHEY and CDR2 as SMNVEV (reference sequence). The CDR3 sequence is 15 residues long. The CDR3 DNA reads as TGTGCCAGCAGTCCATCAGGGTCGTCTGGAAACACCATATATTTT. Translation gives CASSPSGSSGNTIYF.

V gene TRBV6-1 combines with J gene TRBJ1-1; 7 nucleotides align to TRBD1. This CDR3 spans 15 amino acids. CDR1 and CDR2 (germline): MNHNS, SASEGT. The junction had 10 bases not matched to a gene; V was cut back by 8 bases and J by 1 base. CDR3 nucleotide sequence: TGTGCCAGCTTGGGACAGTTCGACCCGAACACTGAAGCTTTCTTT. Translating it yields CASLGQFDPNTEAFF.

The chain combines TRBV5-1 with TRBJ1-2; 12 bases line up with TRBD1. V lost 4 bases, J lost 4 bases, and 14 bases stayed unmatched. Per the germline V gene, CDR1 is SGHRS and CDR2 is YFSETQ. The CDR3 loop spans 18 amino acids. CDR3 in amino acids: CASSPAGTGGVARYGYTF. The CDR3, as DNA: TGCGCCAGCAGCCCGGCCGGGACAGGGGGCGTGGCACGCTATGGCTACACCTTC.

The rearrangement links TRBV21-1 to TRBJ2-5; TRBD1 is the table's D call and was not checked against the DNA. TRBV21-1 is marked as a pseudogene. This CDR3 comprises 13 residues. The CDR3 reads CASSTGGSETQYF. Written as DNA, the CDR3 is TGTGCCAGCAGTACAGGGGGCTCGGAGACCCAGTACTTC.

The V gene is TRBV6-4, the J gene TRBJ1-1, with no clear D. The germline CDR1 and CDR2 sequences are MRHNA and SNTAGT. CDR3 length: 14 residues. Trimming stripped 2 bases from V and 1 base from J, with 8 bases between. CDR3 sequence: CASSDPPRNTEAFF. In nucleotides, the CDR3 is TGTGCCAGCAGTGACCCCCCGAGGAACACTGAAGCTTTCTTT.

This clone was detected only a few times. The V gene is TRBV4-2, the J gene TRBJ1-5, with D hard to call. The V end was cut by 0 bases, the J end by 5 bases, with 11 bases between. This CDR3 region has 15 residues. Germline V gene lookup returns CDR1 LGHNA and CDR2 YNFKEQ. DNA for the CDR3: TGTGCCAGCAGCCAAGATACACAGTCCTATCAGCCCCAGCATTTT. It codes for CASSQDTQSYQPQHF.

This chain connects TRBV7-9 to TRBJ1-1; D gene uncertain. V lost 5 bases, J lost 5 bases, and 15 bases lay in between. The CDR3 runs to 14 residues. Germline V gene data show CDR1 as SEHNR and CDR2 as FQNEAQ (reference sequence). The CDR3 protein is CASSRIGSGTEAFF. The CDR3 DNA follows: TGTGCCAGCAGCCGTATCGGTTCGGGAACTGAAGCTTTCTTT.

V gene TRBV27 combines with J gene TRBJ2-6; D unclear. Trimming cost V 7 bases and J 0 bases, with 19 bases left between them. This CDR3 is built from 18 residues. Germline lookup yields CDR1 MNHEY and CDR2 SMNVEV (reference sequence). DNA of the CDR3: TGTGCCAGCACCCGAAACCCGCACCTACGCTCTGGGGCCAACGTCCTGACTTTC. Its translation is CASTRNPHLRSGANVLTF.

This clone appeared a few times. The chain has TRBV5-1 and TRBJ1-2; D might be TRBD1 (5 bases). The CDR3 extends over 13 amino acids. Germline assignment: CDR1 SGHRS and CDR2 YFSETQ. V was cut by 5 bases and J by 0 bases, with 8 bases left in between. This chain's CDR3 is CASRSTANYGYTF. The CDR3 bases are TGCGCCAGCAGGTCGACAGCTAACTATGGCTACACCTTC.

The chain combines TRBV6-6 with TRBJ1-2; TRBD1 agrees at 10 bases. The ends lost 6 bases at V and 3 bases at J; junction bases unmatched: 7. Per the germline V gene, CDR1 is MNHNY and CDR2 is SVGAGI (reference sequence). CDR3 size: 15 residues. The CDR3 region is CASSLDRGRDYGYTF. CDR3 sequence (DNA): TGTGCCAGCAGCCTTGACAGGGGGCGCGACTATGGCTACACCTTC.

This clone was seen more than once but under ten times. V and J are TRBV6-5 and TRBJ2-7; a weak D match, TRBD2 (6 bases). The CDR3 runs to 13 residues. Germline CDR1 and CDR2: MNHEY and SVGAGI. Trimming took 2 bases from V and 4 from J, leaving 9 bases between them. The CDR3 spells CASSYGGYYEQYF. Here the CDR3 DNA reads TGTGCCAGCAGTTACGGAGGGTATTACGAGCAGTACTTC.

The CDR3 loop is CASSDPGLAGTYEQYF. CDR3 DNA sequence: TGTGCCAGCAGCGACCCGGGACTAGCGGGTACCTACGAGCAGTACTTC. The chain has TRBV7-2 and TRBJ2-7; TRBD2 aligns across 12 bases. With 5 bases clipped from V and 2 bases from J, the junction kept 7 bases outside the gene matches. CDR1 SGHTA and CDR2 FQGNSA come from the germline V gene. The CDR3 extends over 16 amino acids. The full variable domain, completed using reference TRBV7-2 and TRBJ2-7, is GAGVSQSPSNKVTEKGKDVELRCDPISGHTALYWYRQSLGQGLEFLIYFQGNSAPDKSGLPSDRFSAERTGGSVSTLTIQRTQQEDSAVYLCASSDPGLAGTYEQYFGPGTRLTVT.

The chain employs TRBV28 and TRBJ2-7, with a possible D match to TRBD2 (7 bases). This CDR3 contains 13 residues. Germline CDR1 is MDHEN and CDR2 is SYDVKM. Trimming took 6 bases from V and 5 from J, leaving 14 bases between them. The CDR3 bases are TGTGCCAGCAGCGCCGGGGGGCTCAACGAGCAGTACTTC. It is translated as CASSAGGLNEQYF. The full variable domain, rest sourced from reference TRBV28 and TRBJ2-7, is DVKVTQSSRYLVKRTGEKVFLECVQDMDHENMFWYRQDPGLGLRLIYFSYDVKMKEKGDIPEGYSVSREKKERFSLILESASTNQTSMYLCASSAGGLNEQYFGPGTRLTVT.

The rearrangement uses TRBV5-5 and TRBJ1-5; no clear D. Trimming pared 1 base from V and 5 bases from J, leaving 10 bases between. The CDR3 runs to 14 residues. Looked up from germline, CDR1 is SGHKS and CDR2 is YYEKEE (reference sequence). The CDR3 sequence is CASSLMAEDQPQHF. CDR3 DNA sequence: TGTGCCAGCAGCTTGATGGCAGAGGATCAGCCCCAGCATTTT. Using reference TRBV5-5 and TRBJ1-5 for the parts outside the CDR3, the full variable domain is DAGVTQSPTHLIKTRGQQVTLRCSPISGHKSVSWYQQVLGQGPQFIFQYYEKEERGRGNFPDRFSARQFPNYSSELNVNALLLGDSALYLCASSLMAEDQPQHFGDGTRLSIL.

As regards this clone: The sample holds other DNA sequences that translate to the same CDR3. The chain combines TRBV15 with TRBJ1-2, with TRBD1 matching over 12 bases. The CDR3 loop spans 18 amino acids. With V trimmed by 2 bases and J by 0 bases, 7 bases remained unmatched. Germline assignment: CDR1 LNHNV and CDR2 YYDKDF (reference sequence). The CDR3 nucleotides are TGTGCCACCAGCAGACCTAGGGACAGGGGGCTAGCTAACTATGGCTACACCTTC. It translates to CATSRPRDRGLANYGYTF.